This paragraph reports one T cell receptor beta chain. As yet, its antigen is unknown. The source of the sample is a study of T-cell reconstitution after alpha-beta-depleted transplantation in children. Preparation of the TCRbeta library involved a method that used unique molecular identifiers. TCRdb re-called the PCR reads with MiXCR, one entry per CDR3 protein. The sample carries under 850,000 distinct CDR3 sequences, approximately 14% recorded once. Germline V gene data show CDR1 as SGHDT and CDR2 as YYEEEE. The V end lost 1 base, the J end lost 1 base, and 8 bases lay between the germline ends. This CDR3 comprises 15 residues. Whole-study findings and limits: Several hundred expanded graft clones reportedly supplied alpha-beta T cells about two months after transplant. Newly produced T cells mostly provided counts and TCRbeta diversity after one year, as hyperexpanded clones declined.

The chain uses TRBV5-6 and TRBJ2-2; D not certain. The sample here was PBMCs, taken before TCRalphabeta/CD19-depleted stem cell transplant. The sequence was collected from a girl aged 2-10 years with congenital amegakaryocytic thrombocytopenia, due to receive a stem cell transplant. The CDR3 DNA is TGTGCCAGCAGCTTGTGGGGTCTGAACACCGGGGAGCTGTTTTTT. Its protein product is CASSLWGLNTGELFF.